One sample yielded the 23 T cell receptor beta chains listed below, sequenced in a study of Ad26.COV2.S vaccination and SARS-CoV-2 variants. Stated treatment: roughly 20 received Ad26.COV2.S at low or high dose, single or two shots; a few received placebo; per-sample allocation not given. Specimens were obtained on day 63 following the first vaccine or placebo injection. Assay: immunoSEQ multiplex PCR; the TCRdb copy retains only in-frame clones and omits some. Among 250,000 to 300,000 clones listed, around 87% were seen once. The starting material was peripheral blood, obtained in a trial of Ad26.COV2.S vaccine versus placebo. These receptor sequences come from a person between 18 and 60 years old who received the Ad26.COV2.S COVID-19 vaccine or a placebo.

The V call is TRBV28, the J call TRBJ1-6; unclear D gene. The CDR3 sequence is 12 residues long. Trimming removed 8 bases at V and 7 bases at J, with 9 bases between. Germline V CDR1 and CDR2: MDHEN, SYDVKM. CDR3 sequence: CASAAANSPLHF. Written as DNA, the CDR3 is TGTGCCAGCGCGGCAGCAAATTCACCCCTCCACTTT.

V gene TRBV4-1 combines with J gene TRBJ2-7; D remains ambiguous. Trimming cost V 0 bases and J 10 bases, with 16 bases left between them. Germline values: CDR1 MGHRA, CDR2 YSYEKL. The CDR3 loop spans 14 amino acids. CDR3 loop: CASSQDRLGIPQYF. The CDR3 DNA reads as TGCGCCAGCAGCCAAGATCGTCTTGGTATACCACAGTACTTC.

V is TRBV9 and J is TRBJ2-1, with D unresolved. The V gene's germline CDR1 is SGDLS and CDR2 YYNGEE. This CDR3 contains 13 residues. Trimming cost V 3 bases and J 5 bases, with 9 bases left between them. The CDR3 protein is CASSANSDNEQFF. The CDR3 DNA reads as TGTGCCAGCAGCGCAAACAGCGACAATGAGCAGTTCTTC.

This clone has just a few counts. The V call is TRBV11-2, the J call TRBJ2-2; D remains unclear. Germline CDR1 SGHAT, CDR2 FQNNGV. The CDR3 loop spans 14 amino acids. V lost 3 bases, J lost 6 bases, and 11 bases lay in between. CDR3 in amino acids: CASSLQVVAGELFF. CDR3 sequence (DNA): TGTGCCAGCAGCTTGCAGGTAGTGGCCGGGGAGCTGTTTTTT.

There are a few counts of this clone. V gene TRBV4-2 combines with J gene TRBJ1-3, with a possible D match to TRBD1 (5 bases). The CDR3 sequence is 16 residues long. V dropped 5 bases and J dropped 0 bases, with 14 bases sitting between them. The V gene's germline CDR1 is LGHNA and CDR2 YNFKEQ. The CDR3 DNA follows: TGTGCCAGCAGCTCGGGGTCAGGGCCCTCTGGAAACACCATATATTTT. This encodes CASSSGSGPSGNTIYF.

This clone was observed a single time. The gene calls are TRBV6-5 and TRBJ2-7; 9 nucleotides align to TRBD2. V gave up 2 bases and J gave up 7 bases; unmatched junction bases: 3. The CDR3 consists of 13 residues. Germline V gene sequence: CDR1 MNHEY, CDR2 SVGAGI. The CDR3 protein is CASSYGLAGEQYF. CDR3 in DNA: TGTGCCAGCAGTTACGGGCTAGCGGGGGAGCAGTACTTC.

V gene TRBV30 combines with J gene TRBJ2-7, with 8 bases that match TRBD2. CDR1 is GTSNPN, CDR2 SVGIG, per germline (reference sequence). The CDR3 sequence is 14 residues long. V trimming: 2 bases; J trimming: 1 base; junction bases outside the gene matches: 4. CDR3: CAWSLSGSSYEQYF. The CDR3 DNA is TGTGCCTGGAGTTTGAGCGGGAGTTCCTACGAGCAGTACTTC.

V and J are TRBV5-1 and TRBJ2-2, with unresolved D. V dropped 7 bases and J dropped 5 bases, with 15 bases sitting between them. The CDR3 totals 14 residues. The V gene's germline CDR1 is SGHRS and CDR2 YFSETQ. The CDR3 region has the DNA TGCGCCAGCGACATAGGAGATGGAACCGGGGAGCTGTTTTTT. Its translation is CASDIGDGTGELFF.

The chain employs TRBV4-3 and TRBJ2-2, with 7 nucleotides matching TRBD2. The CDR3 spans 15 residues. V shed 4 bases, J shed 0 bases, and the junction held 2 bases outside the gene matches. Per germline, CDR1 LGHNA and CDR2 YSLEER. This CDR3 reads CASSPRGANTGELFF. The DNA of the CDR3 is TGCGCCAGCAGCCCCCGGGGGGCGAACACCGGGGAGCTGTTTTTT.

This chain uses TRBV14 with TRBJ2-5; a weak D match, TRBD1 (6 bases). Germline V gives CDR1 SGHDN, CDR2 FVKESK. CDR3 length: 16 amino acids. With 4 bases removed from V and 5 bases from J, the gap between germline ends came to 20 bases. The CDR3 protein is CASSLRGHPTQETQYF. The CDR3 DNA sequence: TGTGCCAGCAGCCTACGGGGACACCCTACTCAGGAGACCCAGTACTTC.

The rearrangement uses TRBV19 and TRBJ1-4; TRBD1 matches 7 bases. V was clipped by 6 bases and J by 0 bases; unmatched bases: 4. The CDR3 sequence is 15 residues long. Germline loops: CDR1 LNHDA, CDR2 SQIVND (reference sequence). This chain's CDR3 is CASSPGTATNEKLFF. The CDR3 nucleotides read TGTGCCAGTAGCCCGGGGACAGCAACTAATGAAAAACTGTTTTTT.

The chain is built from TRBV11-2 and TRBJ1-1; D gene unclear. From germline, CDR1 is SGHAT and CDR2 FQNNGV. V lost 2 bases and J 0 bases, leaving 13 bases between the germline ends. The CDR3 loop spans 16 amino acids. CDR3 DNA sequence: TGTGCCAGCAGCTTACACTCATTCAAGATGAACACTGAAGCTTTCTTT. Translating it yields CASSLHSFKMNTEAFF.

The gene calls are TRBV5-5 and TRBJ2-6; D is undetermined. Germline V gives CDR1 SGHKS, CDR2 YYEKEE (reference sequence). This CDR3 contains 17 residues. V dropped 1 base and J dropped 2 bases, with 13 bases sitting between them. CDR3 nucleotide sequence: TGTGCCAGCAGCTTGTGGTGGGATAACACTGGGGCCAACGTCCTGACTTTC. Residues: CASSLWWDNTGANVLTF. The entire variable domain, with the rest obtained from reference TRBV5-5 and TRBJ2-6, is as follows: DAGVTQSPTHLIKTRGQQVTLRCSPISGHKSVSWYQQVLGQGPQFIFQYYEKEERGRGNFPDRFSARQFPNYSSELNVNALLLGDSALYLCASSLWWDNTGANVLTFGAGSRLTVL.

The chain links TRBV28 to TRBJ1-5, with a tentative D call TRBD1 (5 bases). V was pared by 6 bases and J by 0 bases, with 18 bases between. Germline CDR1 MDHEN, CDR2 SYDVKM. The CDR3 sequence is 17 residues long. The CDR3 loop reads CASSSGGADYSNQPQHF. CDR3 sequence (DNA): TGTGCCAGCAGCTCCGGAGGGGCAGACTATAGCAATCAGCCCCAGCATTTT. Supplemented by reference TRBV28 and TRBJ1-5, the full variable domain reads DVKVTQSSRYLVKRTGEKVFLECVQDMDHENMFWYRQDPGLGLRLIYFSYDVKMKEKGDIPEGYSVSREKKERFSLILESASTNQTSMYLCASSSGGADYSNQPQHFGDGTRLSIL.

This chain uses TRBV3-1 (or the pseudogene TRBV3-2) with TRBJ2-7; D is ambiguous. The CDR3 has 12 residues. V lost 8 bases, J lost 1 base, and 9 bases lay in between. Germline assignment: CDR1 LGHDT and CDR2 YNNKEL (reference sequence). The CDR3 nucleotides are TGTGCCAGCTCCATTGGGTCCTACGAGCAGTACTTC. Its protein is CASSIGSYEQYF.

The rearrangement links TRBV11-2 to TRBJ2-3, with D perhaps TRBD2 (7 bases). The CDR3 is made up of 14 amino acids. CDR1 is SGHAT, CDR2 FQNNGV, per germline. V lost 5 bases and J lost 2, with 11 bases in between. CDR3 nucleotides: TGTGCCAGCAGCCGGGGGGCTTACACAGATACGCAGTATTTT. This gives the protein CASSRGAYTDTQYF. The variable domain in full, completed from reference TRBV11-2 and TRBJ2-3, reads EAGVAQSPRYKIIEKRQSVAFWCNPISGHATLYWYQQILGQGPKLLIQFQNNGVVDDSQLPKDRFSAERLKGVDSTLKIQPAKLEDSAVYLCASSRGAYTDTQYFGPGTRLTVL.

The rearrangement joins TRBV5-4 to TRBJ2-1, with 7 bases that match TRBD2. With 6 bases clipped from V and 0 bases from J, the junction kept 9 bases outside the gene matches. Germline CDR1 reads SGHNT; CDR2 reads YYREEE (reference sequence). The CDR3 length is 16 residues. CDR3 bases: TGTGCCAGCACCCTGGGGGGGAGCGGCTCCTACAATGAGCAGTTCTTC. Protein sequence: CASTLGGSGSYNEQFF.

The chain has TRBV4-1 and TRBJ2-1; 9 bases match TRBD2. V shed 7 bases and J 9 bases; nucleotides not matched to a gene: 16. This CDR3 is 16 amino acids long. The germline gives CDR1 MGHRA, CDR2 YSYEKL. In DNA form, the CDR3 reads TGCGCCAGCAACCGGCCCCAAGGCGGGAGGGCCGCTGAGCAGTTCTTC. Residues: CASNRPQGGRAAEQFF.

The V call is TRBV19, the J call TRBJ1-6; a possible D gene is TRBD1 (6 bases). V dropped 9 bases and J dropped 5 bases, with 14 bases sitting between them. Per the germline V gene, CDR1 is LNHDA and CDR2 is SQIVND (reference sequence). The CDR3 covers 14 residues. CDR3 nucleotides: TGTGCCAGCACAACAGGGTACAATAATTCACCCCTCCACTTT. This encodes CASTTGYNNSPLHF.

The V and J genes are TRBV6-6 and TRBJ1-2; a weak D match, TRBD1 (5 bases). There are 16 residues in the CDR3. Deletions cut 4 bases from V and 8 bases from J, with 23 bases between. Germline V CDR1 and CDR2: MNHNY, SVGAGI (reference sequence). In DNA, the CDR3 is TGTGCCAGCAGTTTACCCGGGACCCCCGGCGATAAGGGCTACACCTTC. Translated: CASSLPGTPGDKGYTF.

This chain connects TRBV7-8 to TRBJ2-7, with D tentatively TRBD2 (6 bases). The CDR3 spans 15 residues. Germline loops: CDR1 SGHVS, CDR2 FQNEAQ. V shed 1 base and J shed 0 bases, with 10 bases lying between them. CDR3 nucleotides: TGTGCCAGCAGCTTAGTAGGAGGGTACTCCTACGAGCAGTACTTC. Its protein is CASSLVGGYSYEQYF.

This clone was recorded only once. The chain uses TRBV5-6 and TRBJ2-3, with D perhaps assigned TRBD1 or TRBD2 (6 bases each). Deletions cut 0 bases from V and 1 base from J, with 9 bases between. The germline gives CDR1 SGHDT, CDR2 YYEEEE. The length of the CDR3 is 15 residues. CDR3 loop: CASSLVRGRTDTQYF. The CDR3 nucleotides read TGTGCCAGCAGCTTGGTTCGGGGGCGCACAGATACGCAGTATTTT.

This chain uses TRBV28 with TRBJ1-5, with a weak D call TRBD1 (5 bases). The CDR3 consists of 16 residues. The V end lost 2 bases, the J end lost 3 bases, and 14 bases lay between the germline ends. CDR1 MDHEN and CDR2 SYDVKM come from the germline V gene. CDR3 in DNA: TGTGCCAGCAGTTTACGTCCAAACAGGTCCAATCAGCCCCAGCATTTT. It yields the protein CASSLRPNRSNQPQHF.